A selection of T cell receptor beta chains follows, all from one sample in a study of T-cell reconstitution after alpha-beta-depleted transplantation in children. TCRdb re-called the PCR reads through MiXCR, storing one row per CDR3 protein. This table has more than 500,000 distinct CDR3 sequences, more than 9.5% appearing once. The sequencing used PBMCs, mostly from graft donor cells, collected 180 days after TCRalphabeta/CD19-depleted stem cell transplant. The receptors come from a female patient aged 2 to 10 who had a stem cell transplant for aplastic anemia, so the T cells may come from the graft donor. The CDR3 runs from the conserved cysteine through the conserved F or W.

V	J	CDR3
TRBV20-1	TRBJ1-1	CSATPGNTEAFF
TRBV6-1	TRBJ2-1	CASSPLGASNEQFF
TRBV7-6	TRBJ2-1	CASSLGPRYSYNEQFF
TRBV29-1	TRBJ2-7	CSAIRGLADEQYF
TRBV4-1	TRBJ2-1	CASSRLLMGVSSYNEQFF
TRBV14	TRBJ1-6	CASSMRRGPSSYNSPLHF
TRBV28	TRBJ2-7	CASSFQFSRRSYEQYF
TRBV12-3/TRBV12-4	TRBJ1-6	CASSPRPGQDNSPLHF
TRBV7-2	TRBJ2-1	CASSLLGTGNEQFF
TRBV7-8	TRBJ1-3	CASSSSGPRGGNTIYF
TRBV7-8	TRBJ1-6	CASSPTGGNSPLHF
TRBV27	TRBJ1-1	CASNRQMNTEAFF
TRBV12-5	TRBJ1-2	CASGLRGPKDYGYTF
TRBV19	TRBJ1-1	CASKAANNTEAFF
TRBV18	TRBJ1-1	CASSLELQTTEAFF
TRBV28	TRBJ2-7	CASSPGDRSPYEQYF
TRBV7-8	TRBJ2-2	CASSPVGPNTGELFF
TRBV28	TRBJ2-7	CASSHRNEQYF
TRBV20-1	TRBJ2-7	CTARSRTGWTYYEQYF
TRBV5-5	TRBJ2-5	CASSWPTGGGETQYF
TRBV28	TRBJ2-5	CASSHRGGRGFPWQETQYF
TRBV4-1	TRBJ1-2	CASNEDSSRYGYTF
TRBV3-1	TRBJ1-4	CASSLPAATNEKLFF
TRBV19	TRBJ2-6	CASSPPGANVLTF
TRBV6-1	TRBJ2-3	CASRGTRTDTQYF
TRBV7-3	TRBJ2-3	CASSLTAVAGSADTQYF
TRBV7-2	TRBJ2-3	CASSPWALLLTYTQYF
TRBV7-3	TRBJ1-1	CASSLRGPDTEAFF
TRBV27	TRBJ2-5	CASSLTERETQYF
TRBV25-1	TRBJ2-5	CASSGVWGSHQETQYF
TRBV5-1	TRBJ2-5	CASAPPSGTGETQYF
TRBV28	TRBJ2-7	CASSLSRWEQYF
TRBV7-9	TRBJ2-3	CASSLSHGTGDRDTQYF
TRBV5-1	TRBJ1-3	CASSLERNSGNTIYF
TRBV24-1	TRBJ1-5	CATSETQAGNQPQHF
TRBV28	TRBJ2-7	CASRWERGYYEQYF
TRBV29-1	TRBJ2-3	CSVKGTAGTDTQYF
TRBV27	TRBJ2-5	CASMVRRGQETQYF
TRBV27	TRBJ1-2	CASSSWTGDYGYTF
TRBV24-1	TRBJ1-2	CATSGTGGYGYTF
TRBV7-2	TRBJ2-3	CASSAGQKFEYF
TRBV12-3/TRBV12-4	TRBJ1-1	CASSLDLMNTEAFF
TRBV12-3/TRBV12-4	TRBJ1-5	CASSLKEGVHQHF
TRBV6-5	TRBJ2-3	CASSYSSEGDTQYF
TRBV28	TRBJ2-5	CASSTTGASSQETQYF
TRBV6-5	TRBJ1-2	CASSYSPKGPGYGYTF
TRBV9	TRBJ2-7	CASSVEAGGPYEQYF
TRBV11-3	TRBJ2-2	CASSLEWGTGELFF
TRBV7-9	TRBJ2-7	CASSLDPPLAGENEQYF
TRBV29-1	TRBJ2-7	CSVEGTSATYEQYF
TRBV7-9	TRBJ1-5	CASSFGGGHQPQHF
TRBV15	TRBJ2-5	CATSRGVAGVFQETQYF
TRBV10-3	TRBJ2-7	CAISESAGLAAFEQYF
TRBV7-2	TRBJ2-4	CASSFSLAKNIQYF
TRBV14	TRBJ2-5	CASSQSGRDGQETQYF
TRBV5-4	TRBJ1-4	CASSFFPPGQTTTNEKLFF
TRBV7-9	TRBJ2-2	CASSWDGTGELFF
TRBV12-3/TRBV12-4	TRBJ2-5	CASSTRDEETQYF